One sample yielded the 15 T cell receptor beta chains listed below, sequenced in a study of T cells after yellow fever vaccination (dated by TCRdb to between 2018 and 2021). Library generation was performed with 5' RACE. Sequencing instrument: Illumina NovaSeq 6000. TCRdb reworked the public reads: Q25 trimming with fastp, MiXCR clone assembly, productive beta chains retained. Rows matching on CDR3 protein sequence are summarized as one entry with the most common DNA and genes. This sample holds about 99,000 distinct CDR3 sequences; roughly 6% were observed only once. About 40% of the sample lies in the top ten. The treatment or condition label of this sample denotes: live attenuated yellow fever vaccine strain. The source material was CD8+ T cells sorted from PBMCs, sampled 10 days after the yellow fever booster vaccination. The receptors stem from a man between 18 and 35 years old who received the YFV17D yellow fever vaccine.

J is TRBJ2-1 and V is TRBV5-4, with D perhaps TRBD2 (6 bases). Germline values: CDR1 SGHNT, CDR2 YYREEE (reference sequence). The V end lost 4 bases, the J end lost 5 bases, and 10 bases lay between the germline ends. The CDR3 spans 13 residues. This chain's CDR3 is CASSPRTNNEQFF. Written as DNA, the CDR3 is TGTGCCAGCAGCCCTAGGACTAACAATGAGCAGTTCTTC.

This clonotype was seen more than once but under ten times. CDR3 residues: CASSLTDRGRNEQFF. The CDR3 bases are TGTGCCAGCAGCCTCACCGACCGCGGGCGCAATGAGCAGTTCTTC. The chain uses TRBV7-9 and TRBJ2-1, with D perhaps matching TRBD2 (5 bases). CDR3 length equals 15 residues. The V end lost 5 bases, the J end lost 6 bases, and 17 bases lay between the germline ends. Germline V CDR1 and CDR2: SEHNR, FQNEAQ (reference sequence).

The table lists this clonotype with a few counts. This chain links TRBV10-3 with TRBJ1-1, with D possibly matching TRBD1 (5 bases). The CDR3 length is 15 residues. Per the germline V gene, CDR1 is ENHRY and CDR2 is SYGVKD. V was pared by 0 bases and J by 3 bases, with 11 bases between. CDR3 in amino acids: CAISESTLGDTEAFF. For the CDR3, the DNA is TGTGCCATCAGTGAGTCGACTCTGGGGGACACTGAAGCTTTCTTT.

This clonotype appeared a single time. V and J are TRBV12-3 or TRBV12-4 and TRBJ1-5, with a tentative D call TRBD1 (5 bases). Trimming shortened V by 6 bases and J by 6 bases, and 12 bases separated the two germline ends. This CDR3 contains 13 residues. The CDR3 sequence is CASSNGAAQPQHF. Here the CDR3 DNA reads TGTGCCAGCAGCAACGGGGCGGCTCAGCCCCAGCATTTT.

The chain has TRBV7-9 and TRBJ1-4, with TRBD1 identical over 9 bases. CDR1 SEHNR and CDR2 FQNEAQ come from the germline V gene (reference sequence). Losses at the gene ends were 5 bases for V and 8 bases for J; bases not matched to a gene: 9. This CDR3 has 15 amino acids. CDR3 sequence (DNA): TGTGCCAGCAGCCCCAAAGGGACAGGGTCCGAAAAACTGTTTTTT. This sequence encodes CASSPKGTGSEKLFF.

There are a few counts of this clonotype. V gene TRBV5-5 combines with J gene TRBJ2-1; 16 nucleotides line up with TRBD2. The V and J ends lost 3 bases and 8 bases, in that order; junction bases with no gene match: 5. The CDR3 runs 16 residues. In germline, CDR1 is SGHKS, CDR2 YYEKEE (reference sequence). DNA for the CDR3: TGTGCCAGCAGCTCGGGACTAGCGGGGGGGCTCGATGAGCAGTTCTTC. Protein product: CASSSGLAGGLDEQFF.

This clonotype was observed a few times. This chain joins TRBV19 and TRBJ1-3; D gene unclear. CDR3 size: 11 residues. The germline CDR1 and CDR2 sequences are LNHDA and SQIVND (reference sequence). The CDR3 spells CATERGNTIYF. The CDR3 DNA follows: TGTGCGACCGAGCGTGGAAACACCATATATTTT.

This clonotype was found a few times. The chain couples TRBV10-3 to TRBJ2-7; D may match TRBD1 or TRBD2 (5 bases each). The germline CDR1 and CDR2 sequences are ENHRY and SYGVKD. V lost 3 bases and J lost 3, with 15 bases in between. This CDR3 region has 15 residues. DNA for the CDR3: TGTGCCATCAGTGACCCAGAAAGGGACCACTACGAGCAGTACTTC. Protein sequence: CAISDPERDHYEQYF.

This chain uses TRBV3-1 with TRBJ2-2; D remains ambiguous. V lost 5 bases to trimming and J lost 1 base, with 11 bases between them. The CDR3 totals 15 residues. Germline V lookup: CDR1 LGHDT, CDR2 YNNKEL (reference sequence). The CDR3 spells CASSMTVGNTGELFF. CDR3 bases: TGTGCCAGCAGCATGACCGTTGGGAACACCGGGGAGCTGTTTTTT. Filled out from reference TRBV3-1 and TRBJ2-2, the complete variable domain reads DTAVSQTPKYLVTQMGNDKSIKCEQNLGHDTMYWYKQDSKKFLKIMFSYNNKELIINETVPNRFSPKSPDKAHLNLHINSLELGDSAVYFCASSMTVGNTGELFFGEGSRLTVL.

This clonotype has more than one count but fewer than ten. CDR3 nucleotide sequence: TGTGCCAGCAGCTTCGACGGGAACTCTGGGGCCAACGTCCTGACTTTC. Encoded protein: CASSFDGNSGANVLTF. This chain joins TRBV7-3 and TRBJ2-6; D is perhaps TRBD2 (5 bases). Trimming pared 3 bases from V and 0 bases from J, leaving 9 bases between. Germline V gives CDR1 SGHTA, CDR2 FQGTGA. There are 16 residues in the CDR3.

This clonotype was found a few times. J is TRBJ1-1 and V is TRBV7-9; 8 bases fit TRBD1. Germline CDR1 reads SEHNR; CDR2 reads FQNEAQ (reference sequence). The CDR3 has 15 residues. The J segment lost 3 bases and the V segment lost 1 base, leaving 4 bases of the junction unmatched. This chain's CDR3 is CASSLGDRGDTEAFF. The CDR3 nucleotides read TGTGCCAGCAGCTTAGGAGACAGGGGAGACACTGAAGCTTTCTTT.

V gene TRBV6-6 combines with J gene TRBJ2-7; unclear D gene. The CDR3 contains 11 residues. Germline CDR1 is MNHNY and CDR2 is SVGAGI (reference sequence). V gave up 2 bases and J gave up 2 bases, with 1 base separating them. The CDR3, as DNA: TGTGCCAGCAGTTACGCCTACGAGCAGTACTTC. Residues: CASSYAYEQYF.

The chain has TRBV7-9 and TRBJ2-3, with 8 bases matching TRBD2. V was pared by 3 bases and J by 7 bases, with 6 bases of the junction left unmatched. The CDR3 is made up of 14 amino acids. Germline-derived CDR1 and CDR2 are SEHNR and FQNEAQ (reference sequence). This CDR3 is CASSFSGGTHTQYF. Written as DNA, the CDR3 is TGTGCCAGCAGCTTCTCGGGGGGGACCCATACGCAGTATTTT.

For the CDR3, the DNA is TGTGCCAGCAGCCCACCCCTGGTGAATACGCAGTATTTT. Protein sequence: CASSPPLVNTQYF. V and J are TRBV7-9 and TRBJ2-3; no definite D call. Germline V CDR1 and CDR2: SEHNR, FQNEAQ (reference sequence). The V end lost 5 bases, the J end lost 7 bases, and 13 bases lay between the germline ends. The CDR3 is made up of 13 amino acids.

The sample holds many counts of this clonotype. The V and J genes are TRBV4-3 and TRBJ2-2; no firm D call. V shed 4 bases and J shed 6 bases, with 30 bases lying between them. This CDR3 is built from 20 residues. Germline CDR1 is LGHNA and CDR2 is YSLEER. For the CDR3, the DNA is TGCGCCAGCAGCCCGCACTCTCCTCGGCGTAAGGCAGGTCTGGCCGGGGAGCTGTTTTTT. It encodes CASSPHSPRRKAGLAGELFF.